Below are 8 T cell receptor beta chains sequenced from a single sample in a study of regulatory T cells in long-lasting Graves disease. The time point is: newly diagnosed GD, antithyroid drugs for less than 3 months. TCR sequences were obtained from RNA taken from PBMCs. Libraries of TCR beta came from iRepertoire HTBI primers plus Arm-PCR of CDR3 regions. MiXCR was run by TCRdb on the multiplex PCR reads, yielding one entry per CDR3 protein. The data contain more than 450,000 distinct CDR3 sequences, roughly 16% of them singletons. These data also featured in a second study, about T cells in Graves' hyperthyroidism and ophthalmopathy.

Sequenced material: peripheral blood mononuclear cells (PBMCs), taken at new diagnosis, from a patient treated with antithyroid drugs. The receptors were sampled from a man aged 35-49 years with Graves disease.

This clonotype has just a few counts. The chain has TRBV28 and TRBJ2-1, with 8 nucleotides matching TRBD2. This CDR3 region has 14 residues. Losses at the gene ends were 7 bases for V and 4 bases for J; bases not matched to a gene: 6. Looked up from germline, CDR1 is MDHEN and CDR2 is SYDVKM. In DNA form, the CDR3 reads TGTGCCAGCATCCGGGAGGGCCTATACAATGAGCAGTTCTTC. Amino acids: CASIREGLYNEQFF.

This clonotype was observed many times. V and J are TRBV6-2 or TRBV6-3 and TRBJ2-1; a weak D match, TRBD2 (5 bases). CDR3 size: 13 residues. Germline loops: CDR1 MNHEY, CDR2 SVGEGT. V lost 2 bases to trimming and J lost 7 bases, with 9 bases between them. CDR3 in amino acids: CASSYTGYNEQFF. Written as DNA, the CDR3 is TGTGCCAGCAGTTACACGGGATATAATGAGCAGTTCTTC.

In its sample, this clonotype was seen many times. V and J are TRBV28 and TRBJ2-5; TRBD2 matches at 10 bases. Looked up from germline, CDR1 is MDHEN and CDR2 is SYDVKM. The trim removed 5 bases at V and 4 bases at J, leaving 10 bases unmatched. This CDR3 has 16 residues. The CDR3 is CASSRSSGRAAETQYF. Written as DNA, the CDR3 is TGTGCCAGCAGTAGATCGAGCGGGAGGGCCGCAGAGACCCAGTACTTC.

There are many counts of this clonotype. The genes are TRBV29-1 and TRBJ2-7; 11 nucleotides match TRBD2. V shed 6 bases and J 0 bases; nucleotides not matched to a gene: 4. The CDR3 spans 14 residues. CDR1 is SQVTM, CDR2 ANQGSEA, per germline. DNA for the CDR3: TGCAGCGTCACCACTAGCGGGAGCTCCTACGAGCAGTACTTC. Its protein product is CSVTTSGSSYEQYF.

This clonotype was recorded at least ten times. The V call is TRBV2, the J call TRBJ2-7, with 7 bases lining up with TRBD1. Germline lookup yields CDR1 SNHLY and CDR2 FYNNEI. V gave up 6 bases and J gave up 6 bases; unmatched junction bases: 5. The CDR3 is 12 amino acids. The CDR3 is CASSPTGSEQYF. The CDR3 bases are TGTGCCAGCAGCCCGACAGGGAGCGAGCAGTACTTC.

This clonotype was seen ten or more times. V and J are TRBV11-2 and TRBJ2-5; 11 nucleotides line up with TRBD2. The CDR3 extends over 14 amino acids. J lost 4 bases, V lost 7 bases, and 5 bases had no gene match. Germline CDR1 reads SGHAT; CDR2 reads FQNNGV. The CDR3 DNA reads as TGTGCCAGCACCTTCGGACTAGCGGGAGAGACCCAGTACTTC. It specifies CASTFGLAGETQYF.

This clonotype was seen repeatedly, ten times or more. V and J are TRBV14 and TRBJ2-1; D is unclear. Trimming cost V 0 bases and J 10 bases, with 10 bases left between them. The CDR3 is 13 residues long. The V gene's germline CDR1 is SGHDN and CDR2 FVKESK. CDR3 nucleotides: TGTGCCAGCAGCCAAGAAGGCAGAAACGAGCAGTTCTTC. Protein sequence: CASSQEGRNEQFF.

This clonotype occurred a few times. The rearrangement joins TRBV19 to TRBJ2-5; D is ambiguous. The V end was cut by 5 bases, the J end by 5 bases, with 12 bases between. The CDR3 length is 13 residues. Looked up from germline, CDR1 is LNHDA and CDR2 is SQIVND (reference sequence). The CDR3 region is CASSPENAETQYF. DNA of the CDR3: TGTGCCAGTAGTCCCGAAAATGCCGAGACCCAGTACTTC.